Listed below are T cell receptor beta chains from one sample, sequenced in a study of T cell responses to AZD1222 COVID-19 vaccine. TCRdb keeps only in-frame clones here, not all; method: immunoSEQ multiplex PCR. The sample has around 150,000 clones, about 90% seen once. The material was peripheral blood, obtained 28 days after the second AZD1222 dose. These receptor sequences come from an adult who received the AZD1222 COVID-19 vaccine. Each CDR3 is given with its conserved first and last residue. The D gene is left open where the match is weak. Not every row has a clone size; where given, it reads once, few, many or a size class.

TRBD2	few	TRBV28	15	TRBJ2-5	CASSQGLAGQETQYF
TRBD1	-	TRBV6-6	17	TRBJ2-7	CASSRDRGPPPSYEQYF
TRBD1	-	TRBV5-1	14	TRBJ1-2	CASSVGQGGYGYTF
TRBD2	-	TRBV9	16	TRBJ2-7	CASSVAPTSGSYEQYF
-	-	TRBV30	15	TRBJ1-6	CAWRADYRNNSPLHF
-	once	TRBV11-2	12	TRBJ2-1	CASSSGPAEQFF
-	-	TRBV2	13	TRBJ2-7	CASSFRSLYEQYF
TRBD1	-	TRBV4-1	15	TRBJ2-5	CASSQTGLYQETQYF
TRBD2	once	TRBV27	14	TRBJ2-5	CASSLWGGTETQYF
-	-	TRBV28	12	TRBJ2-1	CASSRSLEEQFF
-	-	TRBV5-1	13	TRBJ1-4	CASRSGTNEKLFF
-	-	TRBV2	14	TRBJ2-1	CASRRFWVNNEQFF
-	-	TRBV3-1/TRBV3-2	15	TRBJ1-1	CASSQPQGLSTEAFF
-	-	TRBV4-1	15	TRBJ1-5	CASSPRYGSNQPQHF
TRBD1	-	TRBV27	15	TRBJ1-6	CASTQGAVYNSPLHF
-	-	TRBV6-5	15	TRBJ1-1	CASTPLRQMNTEAFF
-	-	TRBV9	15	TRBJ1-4	CASSVRPEGNEKLFF
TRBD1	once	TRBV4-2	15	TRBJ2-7	CASSPPGQASYEQYF
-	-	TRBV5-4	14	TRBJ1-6	CASSLPGNNSPLHF
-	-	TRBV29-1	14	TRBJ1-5	CSVVPGDPNQPQHF
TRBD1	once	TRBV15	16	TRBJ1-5	CATSSPFPQGDQPQHF
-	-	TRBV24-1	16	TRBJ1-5	CATSGGTSRLNQPQHF
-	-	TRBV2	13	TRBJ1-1	CASRRGPNTEAFF
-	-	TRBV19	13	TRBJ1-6	CASRQGYSSPLHF
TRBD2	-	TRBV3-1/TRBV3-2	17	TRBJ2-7	CASSPQTGTSVPYEQYF
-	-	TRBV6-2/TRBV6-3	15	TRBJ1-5	CASSYAKVSNQPQHF
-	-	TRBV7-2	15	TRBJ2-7	CASSLGGRPVYEQYF
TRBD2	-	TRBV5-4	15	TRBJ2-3	CASSSTGGGTDTQYF
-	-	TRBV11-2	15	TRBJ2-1	CASSSLRGWYNEQFF
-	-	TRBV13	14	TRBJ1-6	CASTMFSYNSPLHF
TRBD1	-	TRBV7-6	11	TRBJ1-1	CAWGQSTEAFF
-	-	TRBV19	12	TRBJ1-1	CAIQVISTEAFF
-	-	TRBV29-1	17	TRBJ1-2	CSVEDGETPPLNYGYTF
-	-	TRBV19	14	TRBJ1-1	CASTPGVGRTEAFF
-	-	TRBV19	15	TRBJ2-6	CASSPVRSGANVLTF
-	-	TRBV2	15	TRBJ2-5	CASSEADTTQETQYF
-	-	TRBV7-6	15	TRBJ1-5	CASSLGGGANQPQHF
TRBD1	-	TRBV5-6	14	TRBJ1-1	CASSSQGMNTEAFF
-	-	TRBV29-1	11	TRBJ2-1	CSVNRKNEQFF
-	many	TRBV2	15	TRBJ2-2	CASSATAKNTGELFF
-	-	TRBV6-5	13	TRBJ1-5	CASRLGVDQPQHF
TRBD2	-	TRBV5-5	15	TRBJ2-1	CASSILAGNYNEQFF
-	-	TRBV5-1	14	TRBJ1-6	CASSLGQGNSPLHF
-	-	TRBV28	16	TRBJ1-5	CASSLNEPYSNQPQHF
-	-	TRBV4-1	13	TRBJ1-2	CASSQGGVYGYTF
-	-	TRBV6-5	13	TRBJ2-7	CAGSGAAPDEQYF